This TCR beta chain was recorded in a study of cytomegalovirus exposure and HLA in healthy donors. Study-level findings and limits: TCR beta chains numbering some 160 were designated cytomegalovirus-associated.

Comment on this clone: Its cognate antigen is unknown.

The PCR used 60 Vbeta and 13 Jbeta primers. Only in-frame clones appear in the TCRdb table, and some are missing; sequencing was by immunoSEQ multiplex PCR. Of 180,000 or so clones listed, approximately 85% were seen once; the top ten hold approximately 9.4%. CDR3 length: 13 amino acids. Per the germline V gene, CDR1 is MNHEY and CDR2 is SMNVEV (reference sequence). V lost 5 bases to trimming and J lost 9 bases; unmatched junction nucleotides: 8. Sequencing was performed on PBMCs. This sequence joins TRBV27 and TRBJ1-2, with TRBD1 matching over 8 bases. This receptor was identified in a man between 18 and 29 years old in good health and CMV-seropositive. The CDR3 DNA follows: TGTGCCAGCAGTGTAACAGGGGGTTATAGCTACACCTTC. Protein: CASSVTGGYSYTF.